This TCR beta chain was recovered during a study of T cell responses to AZD1222 COVID-19 vaccine. Here immunoSEQ multiplex PCR was the method, and the copy in TCRdb shows in-frame clones only, minus some. The sample consists of 100,000 to 120,000 clones, about 94% of them appearing once. This CDR3 is 15 amino acids long. V lost 3 bases, J lost 0 bases, and 10 bases lay in between. Germline V gene data show CDR1 as SGHDN and CDR2 as FVKESK. With regard to this clone: What it binds is not known.

Whole-study results and caveats: Donors were mostly white British, more females; clonal diversity possibly underestimated. Just a handful of people given AZD1222 tested seropositive at baseline.

The rearrangement joins TRBV14 to TRBJ2-3; D is ambiguous. The TCR comes from an adult who received the AZD1222 COVID-19 vaccine. The sample in question was peripheral blood, obtained 28 days after the second AZD1222 dose. The CDR3, as DNA: TGTGCCAGCAGCCAGGGGTGGGCGAGCACAGATACGCAGTATTTT. Its translation is CASSQGWASTDTQYF.